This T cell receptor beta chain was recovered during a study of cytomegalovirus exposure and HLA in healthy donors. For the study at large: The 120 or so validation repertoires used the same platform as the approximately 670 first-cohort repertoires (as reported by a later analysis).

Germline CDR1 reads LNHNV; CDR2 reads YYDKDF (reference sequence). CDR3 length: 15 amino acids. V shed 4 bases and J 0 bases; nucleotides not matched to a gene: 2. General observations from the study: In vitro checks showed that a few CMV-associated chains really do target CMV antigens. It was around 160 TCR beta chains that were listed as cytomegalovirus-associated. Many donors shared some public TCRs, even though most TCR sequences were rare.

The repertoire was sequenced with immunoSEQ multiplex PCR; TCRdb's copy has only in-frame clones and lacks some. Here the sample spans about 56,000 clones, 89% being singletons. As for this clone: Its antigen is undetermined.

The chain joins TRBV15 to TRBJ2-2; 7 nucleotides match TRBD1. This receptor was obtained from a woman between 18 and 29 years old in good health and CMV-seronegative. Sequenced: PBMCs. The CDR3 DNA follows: TGTGCCACCAGCATGGGACAGCCGAACACCGGGGAGCTGTTTTTT. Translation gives CATSMGQPNTGELFF. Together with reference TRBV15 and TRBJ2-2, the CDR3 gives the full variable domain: DAMVIQNPRYQVTQFGKPVTLSCSQTLNHNVMYWYQQKSSQAPKLLFHYYDKDFNNEADTPDNFQSRRPNTSFCFLDIRSPGLGDTAMYLCATSMGQPNTGELFFGEGSRLTVL.